This TCR beta chain was obtained from a study of CD8 T cells in Susac syndrome. Random hexamers were used to reverse transcribe roughly 0.45 to 1 ug of RNA. TCRdb analysed the immunoSEQ multiplex PCR reads with MiXCR anew, one entry per CDR3 protein. The sample lists about 190,000 distinct CDR3 sequences, nearly 97% occurring once. V was cut by 2 bases and J by 9 bases, with 8 bases left in between. Germline assignment: CDR1 ENHRY and CDR2 SYGVKD. The CDR3 contains 13 residues. J is TRBJ1-6 and V is TRBV10-3; D is unresolved. This sequence was found in a human donor with Susac syndrome. Material: CD4+ T cells from PBMCs. CDR3 coding DNA: TGTGCCATCAGTGAGCCCGTGTCTTCACCCCTCCACTTT. Its protein is CAISEPVSSPLHF.